This TCR beta chain was obtained from a study of T-cell memory formation after mild COVID-19. On the study more broadly: In these data, TCR clusters were largely donor specific.

Overall study results and limits: Some clones that responded turned up in pre-infection memory, which suggests that cross-reactive memory joined in.

TCRdb re-derived calls from the 5' RACE reads in MiXCR, one entry per CDR3 protein. This sample has approximately 50,000 distinct CDR3 sequences; around 9.7% occur once, and the top ten carry roughly 10%. The germline gives CDR1 LGHNA, CDR2 YSLEER. J lost 0 bases, V lost 0 bases, and 5 bases had no gene match. This CDR3 spans 18 amino acids. This clonotype showed up many times. Antigen: not known. The specimen sequenced was PBMCs or a T cell subset sorted from them (not recorded which). This clonotype originated in an adult woman who had mild COVID-19 (a few samples of this study predate the infection). Cell type and time point are not known. The chain carries TRBV4-3 and TRBJ2-4; 10 bases align to TRBD2. The CDR3 sequence is CASSQDYLAGAAKNIQYF. DNA of the CDR3: TGCGCCAGCAGCCAAGATTACCTAGCGGGGGCAGCCAAAAACATTCAGTACTTC.